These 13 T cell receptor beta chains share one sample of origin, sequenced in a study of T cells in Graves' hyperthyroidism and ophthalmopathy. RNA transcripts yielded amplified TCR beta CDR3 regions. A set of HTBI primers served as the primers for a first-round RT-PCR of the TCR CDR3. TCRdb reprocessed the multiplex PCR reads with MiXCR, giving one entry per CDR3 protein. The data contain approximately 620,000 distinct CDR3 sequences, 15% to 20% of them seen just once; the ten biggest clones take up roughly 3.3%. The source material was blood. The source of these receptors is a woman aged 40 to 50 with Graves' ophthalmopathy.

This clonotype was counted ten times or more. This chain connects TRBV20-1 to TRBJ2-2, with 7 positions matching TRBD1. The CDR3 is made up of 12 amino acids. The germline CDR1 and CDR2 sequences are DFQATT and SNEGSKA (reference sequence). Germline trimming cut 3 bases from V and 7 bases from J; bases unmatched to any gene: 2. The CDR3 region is CSARTGLGELFF. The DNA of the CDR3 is TGCAGTGCTAGGACAGGGCTCGGGGAGCTGTTTTTT.

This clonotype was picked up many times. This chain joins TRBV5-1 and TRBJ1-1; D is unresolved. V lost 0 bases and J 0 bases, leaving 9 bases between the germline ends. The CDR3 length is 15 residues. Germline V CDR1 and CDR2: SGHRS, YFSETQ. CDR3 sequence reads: CASSLEATLNTEAFF. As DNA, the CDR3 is TGCGCCAGCAGCTTGGAGGCCACCTTGAACACTGAAGCTTTCTTT.

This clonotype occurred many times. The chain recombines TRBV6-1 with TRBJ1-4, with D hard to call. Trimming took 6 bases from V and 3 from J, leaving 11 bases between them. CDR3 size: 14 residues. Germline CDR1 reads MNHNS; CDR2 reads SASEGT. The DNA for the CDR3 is TGTGCCAGCAGGGAGGATATCGCTAATGAAAAACTGTTTTTT. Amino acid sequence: CASREDIANEKLFF.

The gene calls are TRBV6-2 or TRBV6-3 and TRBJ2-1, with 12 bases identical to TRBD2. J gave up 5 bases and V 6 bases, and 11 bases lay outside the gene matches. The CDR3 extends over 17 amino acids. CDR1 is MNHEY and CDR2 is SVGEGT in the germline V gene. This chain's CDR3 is CASSANPGLAGNNEQFF. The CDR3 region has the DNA TGTGCCAGCAGCGCGAATCCGGGACTAGCGGGTAACAATGAGCAGTTCTTC.

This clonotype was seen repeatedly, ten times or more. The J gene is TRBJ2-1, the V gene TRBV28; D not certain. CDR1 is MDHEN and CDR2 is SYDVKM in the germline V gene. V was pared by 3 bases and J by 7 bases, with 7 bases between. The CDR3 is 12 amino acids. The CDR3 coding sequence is TGTGCCAGCAGTTTTCTGGAGAATGAGCAGTTCTTC. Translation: CASSFLENEQFF.

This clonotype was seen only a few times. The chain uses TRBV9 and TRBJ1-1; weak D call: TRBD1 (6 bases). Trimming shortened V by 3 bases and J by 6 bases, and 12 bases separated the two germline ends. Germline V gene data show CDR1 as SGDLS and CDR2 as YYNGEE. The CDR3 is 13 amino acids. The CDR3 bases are TGTGCCAGCAGCGGGCGGGCAGGGGCTGAAGCTTTCTTT. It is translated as CASSGRAGAEAFF.

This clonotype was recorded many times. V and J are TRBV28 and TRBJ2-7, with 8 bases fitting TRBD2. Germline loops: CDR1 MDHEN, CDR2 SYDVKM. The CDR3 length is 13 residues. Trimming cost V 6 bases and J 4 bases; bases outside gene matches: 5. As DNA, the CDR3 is TGTGCCAGCAGACGGAGCGGGAGATACGAGCAGTACTTC. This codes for CASRRSGRYEQYF. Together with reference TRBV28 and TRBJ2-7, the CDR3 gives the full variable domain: DVKVTQSSRYLVKRTGEKVFLECVQDMDHENMFWYRQDPGLGLRLIYFSYDVKMKEKGDIPEGYSVSREKKERFSLILESASTNQTSMYLCASRRSGRYEQYFGPGTRLTVT.

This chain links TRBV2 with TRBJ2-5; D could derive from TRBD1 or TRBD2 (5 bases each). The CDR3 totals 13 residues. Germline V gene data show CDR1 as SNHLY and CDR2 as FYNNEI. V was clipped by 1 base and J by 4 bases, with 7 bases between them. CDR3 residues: CASSEEGTETQYF. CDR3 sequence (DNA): TGTGCCAGCAGTGAAGAAGGGACAGAGACCCAGTACTTC.

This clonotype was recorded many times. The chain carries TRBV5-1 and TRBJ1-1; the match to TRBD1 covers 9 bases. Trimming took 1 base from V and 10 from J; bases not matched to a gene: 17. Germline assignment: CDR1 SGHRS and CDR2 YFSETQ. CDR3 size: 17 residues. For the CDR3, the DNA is TGCGCCAGCAGCTTGAACTCCTTTTCGGGACAGGGCTTAGGAGCTTTCTTT. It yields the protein CASSLNSFSGQGLGAFF.

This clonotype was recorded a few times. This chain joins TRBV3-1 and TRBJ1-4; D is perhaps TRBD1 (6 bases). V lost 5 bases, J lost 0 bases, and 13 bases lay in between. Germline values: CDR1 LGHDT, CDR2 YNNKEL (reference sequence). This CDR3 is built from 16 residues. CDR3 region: CASSVHTGSTNEKLFF. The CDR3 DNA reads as TGTGCCAGCAGCGTGCACACAGGGTCAACTAATGAAAAACTGTTTTTT.

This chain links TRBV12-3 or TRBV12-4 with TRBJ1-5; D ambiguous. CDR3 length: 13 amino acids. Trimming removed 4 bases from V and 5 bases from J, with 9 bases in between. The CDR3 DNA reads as TGTGCCAGCAGTTATAACGCCGATCAGCCCCAGCATTTT. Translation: CASSYNADQPQHF.

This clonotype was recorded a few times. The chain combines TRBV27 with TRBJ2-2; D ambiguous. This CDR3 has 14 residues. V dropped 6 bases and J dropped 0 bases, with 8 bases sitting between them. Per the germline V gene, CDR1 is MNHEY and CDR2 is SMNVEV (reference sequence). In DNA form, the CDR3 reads TGTGCCAGCAGAACGTTCGCGAACACCGGGGAGCTGTTTTTT. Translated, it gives CASRTFANTGELFF.

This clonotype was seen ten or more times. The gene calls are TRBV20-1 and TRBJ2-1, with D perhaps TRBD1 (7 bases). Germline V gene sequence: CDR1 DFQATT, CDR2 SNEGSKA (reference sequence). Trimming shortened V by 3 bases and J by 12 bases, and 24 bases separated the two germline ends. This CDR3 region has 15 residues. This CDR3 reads CSASARGVAVQRQFF. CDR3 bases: TGCAGTGCTAGTGCCAGGGGGGTAGCGGTTCAGCGGCAGTTCTTC.